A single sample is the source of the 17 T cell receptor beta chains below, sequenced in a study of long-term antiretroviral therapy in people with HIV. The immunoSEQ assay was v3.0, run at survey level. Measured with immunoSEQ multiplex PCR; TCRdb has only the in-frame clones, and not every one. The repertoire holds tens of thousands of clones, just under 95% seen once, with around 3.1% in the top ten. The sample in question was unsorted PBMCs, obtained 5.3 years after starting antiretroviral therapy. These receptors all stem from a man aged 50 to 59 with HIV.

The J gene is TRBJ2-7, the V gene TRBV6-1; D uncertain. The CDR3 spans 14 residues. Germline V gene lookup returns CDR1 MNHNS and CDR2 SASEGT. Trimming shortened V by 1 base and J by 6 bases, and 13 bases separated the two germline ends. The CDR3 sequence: CASSEVSDRAEQYF. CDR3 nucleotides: TGTGCCAGCAGTGAAGTCTCGGACCGAGCCGAGCAGTACTTC.

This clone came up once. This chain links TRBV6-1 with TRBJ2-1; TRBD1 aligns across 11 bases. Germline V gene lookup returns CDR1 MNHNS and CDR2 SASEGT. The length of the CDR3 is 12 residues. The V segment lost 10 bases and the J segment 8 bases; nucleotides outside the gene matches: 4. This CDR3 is CATGQGADEQFF. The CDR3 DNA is TGTGCCACAGGACAGGGGGCGGATGAGCAGTTCTTC.

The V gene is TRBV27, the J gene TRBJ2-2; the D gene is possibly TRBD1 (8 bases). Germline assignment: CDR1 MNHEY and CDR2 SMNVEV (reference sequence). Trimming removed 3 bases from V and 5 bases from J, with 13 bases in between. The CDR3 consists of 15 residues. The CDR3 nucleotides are TGTGCCAGCAGTTTTGGACAGGGAGGGACCGGGGAGCTGTTTTTT. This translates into CASSFGQGGTGELFF.

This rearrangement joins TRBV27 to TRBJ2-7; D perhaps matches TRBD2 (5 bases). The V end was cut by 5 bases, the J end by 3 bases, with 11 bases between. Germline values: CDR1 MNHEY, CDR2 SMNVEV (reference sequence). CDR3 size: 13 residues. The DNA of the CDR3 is TGTGCCAGCAGTAGGACTGCTAACTACGAGCAGTACTTC. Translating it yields CASSRTANYEQYF.

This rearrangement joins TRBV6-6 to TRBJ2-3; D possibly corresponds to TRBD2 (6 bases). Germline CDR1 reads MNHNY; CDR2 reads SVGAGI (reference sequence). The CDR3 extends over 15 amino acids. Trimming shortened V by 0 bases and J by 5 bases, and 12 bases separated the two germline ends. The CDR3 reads CASSYSPGEVDTQYF. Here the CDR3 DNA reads TGTGCCAGCAGTTACTCGCCGGGGGAGGTAGATACGCAGTATTTT.

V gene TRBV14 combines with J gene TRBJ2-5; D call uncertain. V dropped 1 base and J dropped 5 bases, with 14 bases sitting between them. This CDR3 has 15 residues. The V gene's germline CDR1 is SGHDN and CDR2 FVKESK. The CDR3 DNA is TGTGCCAGCAGCCAAGTTACCCCTATCCCGGAGACCCAGTACTTC. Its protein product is CASSQVTPIPETQYF.

CDR3 nucleotides: TGTGCCAGCAGCGTAGATTCGACCCCCCTGGGCACCCTAACCATTCAGTACTTC. Translating gives CASSVDSTPLGTLTIQYF. The chain has TRBV9 and TRBJ2-4; D gene ambiguous. The CDR3 totals 18 residues. V lost 0 bases and J lost 9, with 25 bases in between. In germline, CDR1 is SGDLS, CDR2 YYNGEE.

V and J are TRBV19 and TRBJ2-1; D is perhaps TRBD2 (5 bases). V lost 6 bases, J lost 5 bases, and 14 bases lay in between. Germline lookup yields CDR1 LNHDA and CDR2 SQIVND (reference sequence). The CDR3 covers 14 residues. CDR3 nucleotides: TGTGCCAGTAGGTTTCGGACTGGCAACAATGAGCAGTTCTTC. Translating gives CASRFRTGNNEQFF.

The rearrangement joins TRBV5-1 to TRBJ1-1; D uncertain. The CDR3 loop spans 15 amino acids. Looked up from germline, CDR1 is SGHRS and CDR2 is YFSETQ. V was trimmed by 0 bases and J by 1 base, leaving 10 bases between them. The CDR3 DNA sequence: TGCGCCAGCAGCTTGGCCTTGAATGGGAACACTGAAGCTTTCTTT. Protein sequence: CASSLALNGNTEAFF.

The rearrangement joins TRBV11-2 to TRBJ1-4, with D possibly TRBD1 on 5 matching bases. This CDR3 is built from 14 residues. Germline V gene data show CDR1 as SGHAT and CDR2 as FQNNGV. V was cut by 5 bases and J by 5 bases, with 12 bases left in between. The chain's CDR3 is CASSLGRKNEKLFF. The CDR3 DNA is TGTGCCAGCAGCCTGGGACGGAAGAATGAAAAACTGTTTTTT.

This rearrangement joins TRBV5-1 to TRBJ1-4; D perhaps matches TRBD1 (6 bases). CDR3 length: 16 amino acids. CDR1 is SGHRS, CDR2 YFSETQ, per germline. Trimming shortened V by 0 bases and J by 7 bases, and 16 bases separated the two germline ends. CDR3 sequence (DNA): TGCGCCAGCAGCTTGGCCCCTCTGGGGGCGACTGAAAAACTGTTTTTT. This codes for CASSLAPLGATEKLFF.

The CDR3 DNA reads as TGTGCCAGCAGCTTAGTGGGTGGGGAGAGCACCGGGGAGCTGTTTTTT. Protein: CASSLVGGESTGELFF. V and J are TRBV7-2 and TRBJ2-2, with TRBD2 as a possible D gene (5 bases). Germline-derived CDR1 and CDR2 are SGHTA and FQGNSA. Trimming removed 1 base at V and 4 bases at J, with 13 bases between. This CDR3 comprises 16 residues.

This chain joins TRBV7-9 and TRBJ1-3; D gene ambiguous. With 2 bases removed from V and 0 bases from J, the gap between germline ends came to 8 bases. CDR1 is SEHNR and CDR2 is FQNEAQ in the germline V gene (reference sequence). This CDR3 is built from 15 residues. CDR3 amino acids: CASSLSEGSGNTIYF. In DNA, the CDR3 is TGTGCCAGCAGCTTATCTGAGGGCTCTGGAAACACCATATATTTT.

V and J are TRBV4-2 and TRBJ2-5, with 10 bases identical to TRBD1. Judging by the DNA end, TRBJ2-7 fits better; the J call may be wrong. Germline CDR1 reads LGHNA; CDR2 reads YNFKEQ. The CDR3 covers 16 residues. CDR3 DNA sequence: TGTGCCAGCAGCCAAGATAAGGGGACAGGGGTTTACGAGCAGTACTTC. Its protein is CASSQDKGTGVYEQYF.

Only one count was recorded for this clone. This CDR3 is CSAAGTGRTDTQYF. The CDR3 nucleotides are TGCAGCGCCGCCGGGACAGGTCGCACAGATACGCAGTATTTT. The genes are TRBV29-1 and TRBJ2-3, with 8 bases lining up with TRBD1. J was trimmed by 1 base and V by 7 bases; bases with no gene match: 7. CDR3 length equals 14 residues. Germline CDR1 is SQVTM and CDR2 is ANQGSEA.

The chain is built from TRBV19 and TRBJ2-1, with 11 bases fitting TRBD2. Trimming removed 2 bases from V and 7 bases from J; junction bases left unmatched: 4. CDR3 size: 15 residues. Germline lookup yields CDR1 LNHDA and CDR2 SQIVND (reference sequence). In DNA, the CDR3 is TGTGCCAGTAGTATACGACTAGCGGGGATTAATGAGCAGTTCTTC. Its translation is CASSIRLAGINEQFF. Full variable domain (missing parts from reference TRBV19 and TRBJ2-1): DGGITQSPKYLFRKEGQNVTLSCEQNLNHDAMYWYRQDPGQGLRLIYYSQIVNDFQKGDIAEGYSVSREKKESFPLTVTSAQKNPTAFYLCASSIRLAGINEQFFGPGTRLTVL.

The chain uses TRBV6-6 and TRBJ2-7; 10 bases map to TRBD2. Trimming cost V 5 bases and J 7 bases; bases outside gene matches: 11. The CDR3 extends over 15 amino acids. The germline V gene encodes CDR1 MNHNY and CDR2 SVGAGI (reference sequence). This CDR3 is CASSNGLAVGGEQYF. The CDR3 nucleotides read TGTGCCAGCAGTAACGGACTAGCGGTCGGTGGGGAGCAGTACTTC.